Sequencing of this T cell receptor (beta chain) was carried out in a study of HIV-infected patients and healthy controls. This clonotype rates as medium-sized. Its specificity is not known. Study-wide findings and caveats: With just sixteen HIV-infected individuals processed, the findings' generality was considered strongly limited. HIV+ repertoires were severely depleted of MAIT alpha-chain CDR3s, unlike healthy controls.

Around 0.5 ug RNA was reverse transcribed with alpha and beta constant-region primers. Separate chain-specific third strand synthesis with multiplexing indices produced the alpha and beta libraries. A 5' RACE adapter with a random hexamer and the SP2 primer site was joined to cDNA. TCRdb called the 5' RACE reads again in MiXCR, with one record for every CDR3 protein. The sample has over 5,500 distinct CDR3 sequences, around 7% seen once; the top ten hold approximately 15%. Germline CDR1 is MNHEY and CDR2 is SVGAGI. The CDR3 runs 16 residues. J gave up 1 base and V 5 bases, and 6 bases lay outside the gene matches. Follow-up blood was drawn about 14 weeks, roughly three months, after antiretroviral therapy began. The repertoire came from unfractionated whole blood and reflected all unsorted peripheral T cells. RNA came from roughly 2.3 ml of peripheral blood.

The chain is built from TRBV6-5 and TRBJ1-1, with 11 positions matching TRBD1. The source is an adult with HIV infection. The sample was blood, taken during antiretroviral therapy. The CDR3: CASSTDRGPSNTEAFF. CDR3 nucleotides: TGTGCCAGCAGTACGGACAGGGGGCCTTCGAACACTGAAGCTTTCTTT.